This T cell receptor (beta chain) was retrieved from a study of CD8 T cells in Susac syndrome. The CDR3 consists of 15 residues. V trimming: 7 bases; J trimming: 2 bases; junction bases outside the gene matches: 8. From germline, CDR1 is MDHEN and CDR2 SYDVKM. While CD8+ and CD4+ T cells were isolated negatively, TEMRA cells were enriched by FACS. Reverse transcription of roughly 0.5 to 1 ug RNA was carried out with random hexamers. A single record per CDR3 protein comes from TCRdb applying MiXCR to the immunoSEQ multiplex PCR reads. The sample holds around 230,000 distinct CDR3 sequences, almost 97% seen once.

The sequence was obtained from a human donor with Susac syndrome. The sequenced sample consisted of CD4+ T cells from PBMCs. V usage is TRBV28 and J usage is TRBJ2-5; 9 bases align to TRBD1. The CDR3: CASTPQDRGQETQYF. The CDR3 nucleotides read TGTGCCAGCACTCCACAGGACAGGGGTCAAGAGACCCAGTACTTC.